Below are 18 T cell receptor beta chains sequenced from a single sample in a study of regulatory T cells in long-lasting Graves disease. The authors built TCR beta libraries using iRepertoire HTBI primers and Arm-PCR of CDR3 regions. TCRdb analysed the multiplex PCR reads with MiXCR anew, one entry per CDR3 protein. This sample has around 460,000 distinct CDR3 sequences, with around a fifth found just once. Time point described: persistent/refractory GD, antithyroid drugs over 5 years with positive TRAb. The TCR library was prepared using RNA isolated from PBMCs. The sequenced sample was peripheral blood mononuclear cells (PBMCs), obtained when the disease was refractory, from a patient treated with antithyroid drugs. These receptors were obtained from a female donor with Graves disease.

This clonotype was observed a single time. The chain links TRBV7-9 to TRBJ2-7, with 7 positions matching TRBD1. The CDR3 extends over 14 amino acids. Germline CDR1 is SEHNR and CDR2 is FQNEAQ (reference sequence). The V and J ends lost 5 bases and 5 bases, in that order; junction bases with no gene match: 9. CDR3 nucleotide sequence: TGTGCCAGCAGCCAATTGGACAGGTTCAACGAGCAGTACTTC. This translates into CASSQLDRFNEQYF.

The chain employs TRBV10-3 and TRBJ1-6; 10 nucleotides agree with TRBD1. Looked up from germline, CDR1 is ENHRY and CDR2 is SYGVKD. This CDR3 spans 14 amino acids. The J segment lost 9 bases and the V segment lost 8 bases, leaving 7 bases of the junction unmatched. CDR3 sequence reads: CAIEAGTGVSPLHF. The CDR3 region has the DNA TGTGCCATCGAAGCCGGGACAGGGGTTTCACCCCTCCACTTT.

The chain uses TRBV29-1 and TRBJ1-1; D is unresolved. The CDR3 contains 14 residues. CDR1 SQVTM and CDR2 ANQGSEA come from the germline V gene. Trimming left V 6 bases short and J 1 base short, with 15 bases between. CDR3 in amino acids: CSVLPRAANTEAFF. As DNA, the CDR3 is TGCAGCGTCCTACCCCGAGCGGCGAACACTGAAGCTTTCTTT. The full variable domain, in which reference TRBV29-1 and TRBJ1-1 provide the parts outside the CDR3, is SAVISQKPSRDICQRGTSLTIQCQVDSQVTMMFWYRQQPGQSLTLIATANQGSEATYESGFVIDKFPISRPNLTFSTLTVSNMSPEDSSIYLCSVLPRAANTEAFFGQGTRLTVV.

This chain uses TRBV6-9 with TRBJ2-3, with D possibly TRBD2 on 5 matching bases. Germline loops: CDR1 MNHGY, CDR2 SVAAGI. This CDR3 comprises 15 residues. The V and J ends lost 4 bases and 0 bases respectively, with 11 bases between them. The CDR3 DNA reads as TGTGCCAGCAGTTCCTTAGCGACTAGCACAGATACGCAGTATTTT. The encoded protein is CASSSLATSTDTQYF.

This chain connects TRBV18 to TRBJ1-1; D is possibly TRBD1 (5 bases). The CDR3 loop spans 13 amino acids. The V gene's germline CDR1 is KGHSH and CDR2 LQKENI. V lost 3 bases and J lost 6, with 11 bases in between. The CDR3 DNA reads TGTGCCAGCTCACCCCGACAGTGGGCTGAAGCTTTCTTT. Translating it yields CASSPRQWAEAFF.

Here the CDR3 reads CASMNSVNEQFF. In nucleotides, the CDR3 is TGTGCCAGCATGAACAGTGTGAATGAGCAGTTCTTC. V is TRBV6-1 and J is TRBJ2-7, with no clear D. Near its end, the DNA agrees better with TRBJ2-1, so the J call may be wrong. The V gene's germline CDR1 is MNHNS and CDR2 SASEGT. The CDR3 covers 12 residues.

This clonotype was counted many times. The chain carries TRBV20-1 and TRBJ1-5; D gene ambiguous. The CDR3 is 15 residues long. Germline values: CDR1 DFQATT, CDR2 SNEGSKA (reference sequence). Trimming left V 5 bases short and J 2 bases short, with 16 bases between. CDR3 nucleotides: TGCAGTGCTCAGCGGGAGGCAGTCGGCAATCAGCCCCAGCATTTT. Amino acids: CSAQREAVGNQPQHF.

This clonotype came up a few times. The chain recombines TRBV7-6 with TRBJ2-7, with D perhaps assigned TRBD1 or TRBD2 (5 bases each). Trimming removed 5 bases from V and 3 bases from J, with 14 bases in between. CDR1 SGHVS and CDR2 FNYEAQ come from the germline V gene. This CDR3 spans 14 amino acids. The CDR3 region is CASSLEGSIYEQYF. In DNA form, the CDR3 reads TGTGCCAGCAGCCTAGAGGGGTCCATCTACGAGCAGTACTTC.

This clonotype was found a few times. The gene calls are TRBV25-1 and TRBJ2-7; maybe TRBD2 (6 bases). Germline V gene data show CDR1 as MGHDK and CDR2 as SYGVNS. Deletions cut 3 bases from V and 4 bases from J, with 25 bases between. The CDR3 extends over 18 amino acids. The CDR3 reads CASSDLSGDTIAGYEQYF. The DNA for the CDR3 is TGTGCCAGCAGTGACCTTAGCGGAGACACCATAGCCGGGTACGAGCAGTACTTC.

This clonotype was observed many times. The chain recombines TRBV28 with TRBJ1-1, with D perhaps TRBD1 (5 bases). CDR3 length: 14 residues. CDR1 MDHEN and CDR2 SYDVKM come from the germline V gene. Trimming removed 5 bases at V and 4 bases at J, with 14 bases between. This chain's CDR3 is CASSVAGTSTEAFF. CDR3 sequence (DNA): TGTGCCAGCAGTGTGGCGGGGACGTCCACTGAAGCTTTCTTT.

This clonotype was counted only a few times. The V call is TRBV20-1, the J call TRBJ1-1, with no clear D. The CDR3 consists of 13 residues. Germline-derived CDR1 and CDR2 are DFQATT and SNEGSKA (reference sequence). V was cut by 1 base and J by 5 bases, with 11 bases left in between. The CDR3 here is CSARVNAGTEAFF. The CDR3 DNA follows: TGCAGTGCTAGAGTTAATGCCGGGACTGAAGCTTTCTTT.

This clonotype was detected only a few times. This chain links TRBV4-2 with TRBJ1-2; no clear D. The V end was cut by 0 bases, the J end by 7 bases, with 6 bases between. The CDR3 runs to 12 residues. Germline V gene lookup returns CDR1 LGHNA and CDR2 YNFKEQ. The CDR3 sequence: CASSQDYSGYTF. The CDR3 DNA sequence: TGTGCCAGCAGCCAAGATTATTCTGGCTACACCTTC.

This clonotype was detected ten times or more. V and J are TRBV10-1 and TRBJ1-2, with 10 bases lining up with TRBD1. This CDR3 comprises 15 residues. CDR1 WNHNN and CDR2 SYGVQD come from the germline V gene (reference sequence). The V and J ends lost 3 bases and 2 bases, in that order; junction bases with no gene match: 3. CDR3 sequence: CASSDPGQGNYGYTF. The CDR3 coding sequence is TGCGCCAGCAGTGATCCGGGACAGGGGAACTATGGCTACACCTTC.

The sample holds many counts of this clonotype. V and J are TRBV5-1 and TRBJ1-4, with 9 bases identical to TRBD1. The CDR3 spans 15 residues. V dropped 4 bases and J dropped 8; count of bases not matched to a gene: 9. Germline V gene sequence: CDR1 SGHRS, CDR2 YFSETQ. The CDR3 DNA reads as TGCGCCAGCAGCGCCCGGGGACAGGGAGGAGAAAAACTGTTTTTT. Translating it yields CASSARGQGGEKLFF.

V usage is TRBV10-3 and J usage is TRBJ2-5; TRBD2 matches 8 bases. Germline trimming cut 10 bases from V and 3 bases from J; bases unmatched to any gene: 10. The CDR3 extends over 14 amino acids. The germline V gene has CDR1 ENHRY and CDR2 SYGVKD. CDR3 loop: CATVGGEREETQYF. DNA of the CDR3: TGTGCCACCGTCGGGGGGGAGAGGGAAGAGACCCAGTACTTC.

Ten or more counts support this clonotype. The rearrangement uses TRBV6-1 and TRBJ1-5, with a possible D match to TRBD1 (5 bases). This CDR3 region has 14 residues. Trimming pared 5 bases from V and 6 bases from J, leaving 14 bases between. Germline values: CDR1 MNHNS, CDR2 SASEGT. CDR3 amino acids: CASSPVYGGQPQHF. The CDR3 coding sequence is TGTGCCAGCAGTCCCGTCTACGGGGGTCAGCCCCAGCATTTT.

This clonotype has a handful of counts. The chain has TRBV2 and TRBJ2-6; no clear D. The CDR3 is 16 amino acids. The V gene lost 4 bases and the J gene lost 0 bases, with 10 bases spanning the gap. The germline CDR1 and CDR2 sequences are SNHLY and FYNNEI. Here the CDR3 reads CASSAGRSSGANVLTF. The CDR3 bases are TGTGCCAGCAGTGCCGGCAGGTCCTCTGGGGCCAACGTCCTGACTTTC.

This clonotype has at least ten counts. The chain combines TRBV5-8 with TRBJ2-7; 7 nucleotides line up with TRBD2. With 6 bases clipped from V and 3 bases from J, the junction kept 6 bases outside the gene matches. The CDR3 sequence is 13 residues long. In germline, CDR1 is SGHTS, CDR2 YDEGEE. The chain's CDR3 is CASMVGGHYEQYF. The CDR3 nucleotides read TGTGCCAGCATGGTGGGAGGGCACTACGAGCAGTACTTC.